Listed below are T cell receptor beta chains from one sample, sequenced in a study of T cell changes during pregnancy in multiple sclerosis. The repertoire was sequenced with immunoSEQ multiplex PCR; TCRdb's copy has only in-frame clones and lacks some. This table holds approximately 34,000 clones, 90% to 95% found once. This material consisted of CD4+ T cells from peripheral blood mononuclear cells, taken after pregnancy. The receptors were sampled from a female donor with multiple sclerosis, enrolled in a pregnancy study. Both conserved end residues are part of each CDR3. D genes are given only for firm matches. Only some rows state a clone size, as once, few, many or a class for expanded clones.

d_call,v_call,clone_size,j_call,cdr3_aa,cdr3_nt
.,TRBV21-1,.,TRBJ2-5,CASSKEAAGPFQETQYF,TGTGCCAGCAGCAAAGAGGCTGCGGGGCCTTTCCAAGAGACCCAGTACTTC
TRBD2,TRBV10-3,.,TRBJ2-7,CAISESIGLADTYEQYF,TGTGCCATCAGTGAGTCGATTGGACTAGCGGATACCTACGAGCAGTACTTC
.,TRBV2,few,TRBJ2-2,CASISGGNTGELFF,TGTGCCAGCATCTCCGGGGGGAACACCGGGGAGCTGTTTTTT
.,TRBV7-9,few,TRBJ2-7,CASSFRRRDRDYEQYF,TGTGCCAGCAGCTTTCGGCGGAGGGACAGAGACTACGAGCAGTACTTC
.,TRBV9,.,TRBJ2-5,CASSVGPNQETQYF,TGTGCCAGCAGCGTAGGGCCAAACCAAGAGACCCAGTACTTC
.,TRBV19,.,TRBJ2-2,CASSSGQITGELFF,TGTGCCAGTAGTTCGGGACAAATCACCGGGGAGCTGTTTTTT
.,TRBV28,.,TRBJ1-4,CASSPQGAANEKLFF,TGTGCCAGCAGTCCCCAAGGGGCGGCCAATGAAAAACTGTTTTTT
TRBD1,TRBV5-4,.,TRBJ2-1,CASSPYRGGNNEQFF,TGTGCCAGCAGCCCATACAGGGGCGGTAACAATGAGCAGTTCTTC
.,TRBV2,.,TRBJ2-6,CASSPGHLSSGANVLTF,TGTGCCAGCAGTCCGGGACACCTCAGCTCTGGGGCCAACGTCCTGACTTTC
TRBD1,TRBV5-1,.,TRBJ2-2,CASSPPGQGDTGELFF,TGCGCCAGCAGCCCTCCGGGACAGGGGGATACCGGGGAGCTGTTTTTT
TRBD1,TRBV29-1,.,TRBJ1-2,CSVERTGTGLAF,TGCAGCGTTGAAAGGACCGGGACAGGGTTGGCCTTC
TRBD1,TRBV7-8,once,TRBJ2-5,CASGDRGRVEETQYF,TGTGCCAGCGGGGACAGGGGGCGCGTCGAAGAGACCCAGTACTTC
TRBD1,TRBV11-3,.,TRBJ2-2,CASSLDLRGRGTGELFF,TGTGCCAGCAGCTTAGATCTCAGGGGGCGAGGTACCGGGGAGCTGTTTTTT
TRBD1,TRBV10-3,.,TRBJ2-7,CASTRGQGAHEQYF,TGTGCCTCTACGCGGGGACAGGGGGCTCACGAGCAGTACTTC
TRBD2,TRBV6-1,.,TRBJ2-3,CASSPLAGGPDTQYF,TGTGCCAGCAGCCCGCTAGCGGGGGGGCCAGATACGCAGTATTTT
TRBD1,TRBV29-1,once,TRBJ2-7,CSVKQGAYEQYF,TGCAGCGTAAAACAGGGGGCCTACGAGCAGTACTTC
.,TRBV10-3,.,TRBJ2-7,CAISESNRQAGQYF,TGTGCCATCAGTGAGTCGAATAGGCAGGCGGGGCAGTACTTC
TRBD1,TRBV25-1,.,TRBJ1-6,CASSRDRVDSPLHF,TGTGCCAGCAGTCGGGACAGGGTTGATTCACCCCTCCACTTT
.,TRBV6-1,.,TRBJ1-1,CASSEQAWNTEAFF,TGTGCCAGCAGTGAACAAGCCTGGAACACTGAAGCTTTCTTT
TRBD1,TRBV30,.,TRBJ2-7,CAWSVGTALEQYF,TGTGCCTGGAGTGTTGGGACAGCACTCGAGCAGTACTTC
.,TRBV7-2,.,TRBJ2-1,CASSLRREAYNEQFF,TGTGCCAGCAGCTTAAGAAGGGAGGCCTACAATGAGCAGTTCTTC
TRBD2,TRBV19,.,TRBJ2-1,CASTLGGLDNPEQFF,TGTGCCAGTACCCTAGGGGGACTAGATAACCCTGAGCAGTTCTTC
TRBD1,TRBV10-3,.,TRBJ1-5,CAIRDRGHQPQHF,TGTGCCATCAGAGACAGGGGCCATCAGCCCCAGCATTTT
TRBD2,TRBV5-1,.,TRBJ2-1,CASSYSGGASDEQFF,TGCGCCAGCAGCTATAGCGGGGGGGCCTCCGATGAGCAGTTCTTC
.,TRBV7-2,.,TRBJ2-1,CASSLVRNEQFF,TGTGCCAGCAGCTTAGTCCGTAATGAGCAGTTCTTC
.,TRBV7-9,.,TRBJ2-7,CASSFKAGNYEQYF,TGTGCCAGCAGCTTCAAGGCAGGGAATTACGAGCAGTACTTC
.,TRBV6-1,.,TRBJ1-5,CASRWIRGDQPQHF,TGTGCCAGCAGGTGGATCAGGGGAGATCAGCCCCAGCATTTT
.,TRBV7-2,.,TRBJ2-7,CASSWDLISYEQYF,TGTGCCAGCAGCTGGGACTTAATCTCCTACGAGCAGTACTTC
.,TRBV30,.,TRBJ2-7,CAWSVRATYEQYF,TGTGCCTGGAGTGTCAGGGCTACCTACGAGCAGTACTTC
TRBD1,TRBV4-2,.,TRBJ1-3,CASSQEGGQDRPWGTIYF,TGTGCCAGCAGCCAAGAGGGAGGACAGGACCGCCCGTGGGGCACCATATATTTT
.,TRBV2,.,TRBJ2-7,CASRQTGNEQYF,TGTGCCAGCAGGCAAACAGGGAACGAGCAGTACTTC
.,TRBV6-5,.,TRBJ1-2,CASSYSARYGYTF,TGTGCCAGCAGTTACTCGGCCCGCTATGGCTACACCTTC
TRBD1,TRBV2,.,TRBJ2-6,CASRTGQGNSGANVLTF,TGTGCCAGCAGAACGGGACAGGGCAACTCTGGGGCCAACGTCCTGACTTTC
TRBD2,TRBV6-5,.,TRBJ2-6,CASSRLASGANVLTF,TGTGCCAGCAGTAGACTAGCCTCTGGGGCCAACGTCCTGACTTTC
.,TRBV4-1,.,TRBJ2-4,CASSHDSSGDGGNIQYF,TGCGCCAGCAGCCACGATTCATCAGGGGACGGCGGGAACATTCAGTACTTC
TRBD2,TRBV7-9,.,TRBJ2-7,CASSLDSGGVYEQYF,TGTGCCAGCAGCTTAGACTCCGGGGGGGTCTACGAGCAGTACTTC
.,TRBV2,.,TRBJ1-2,CASSGDKIYGYTF,TGTGCCAGCAGTGGGGACAAAATCTATGGCTACACCTTC
.,TRBV7-9,.,TRBJ2-3,CASSLWAGHTDTQYF,TGTGCCAGCAGCTTATGGGCGGGGCACACAGATACGCAGTATTTT
.,TRBV19,once,TRBJ1-1,CASSIVGQAEAFF,TGTGCCAGTAGTATAGTGGGGCAGGCCGAAGCTTTCTTT
TRBD1,TRBV6-5,.,TRBJ1-1,CASRGTARTEAFF,TGTGCCAGCAGGGGGACAGCGCGCACTGAAGCTTTCTTT
TRBD1,TRBV11-2,.,TRBJ1-4,CASSLGQGGEKLFF,TGTGCCAGCAGCTTAGGACAGGGAGGTGAAAAACTGTTTTTT
TRBD1,TRBV5-4,.,TRBJ1-1,CASRARQGTEAFF,TGTGCCAGCAGGGCACGACAGGGCACTGAAGCTTTCTTT
.,TRBV18,.,TRBJ1-1,CASSPPGDTEAFF,TGTGCCAGCTCACCACCCGGGGACACTGAAGCTTTCTTT
TRBD2,TRBV7-3,.,TRBJ2-1,CASSPAGPNNEQFF,TGTGCCAGCAGCCCAGCGGGACCTAACAATGAGCAGTTCTTC
TRBD2,TRBV28,.,TRBJ2-5,CASSAPGLAGQETQYF,TGTGCCAGCAGTGCCCCGGGGCTAGCGGGCCAAGAGACCCAGTACTTC
.,TRBV18,.,TRBJ2-5,CASSTLPAGTQETQYF,TGTGCCAGCTCAACACTGCCGGCGGGGACCCAAGAGACCCAGTACTTC